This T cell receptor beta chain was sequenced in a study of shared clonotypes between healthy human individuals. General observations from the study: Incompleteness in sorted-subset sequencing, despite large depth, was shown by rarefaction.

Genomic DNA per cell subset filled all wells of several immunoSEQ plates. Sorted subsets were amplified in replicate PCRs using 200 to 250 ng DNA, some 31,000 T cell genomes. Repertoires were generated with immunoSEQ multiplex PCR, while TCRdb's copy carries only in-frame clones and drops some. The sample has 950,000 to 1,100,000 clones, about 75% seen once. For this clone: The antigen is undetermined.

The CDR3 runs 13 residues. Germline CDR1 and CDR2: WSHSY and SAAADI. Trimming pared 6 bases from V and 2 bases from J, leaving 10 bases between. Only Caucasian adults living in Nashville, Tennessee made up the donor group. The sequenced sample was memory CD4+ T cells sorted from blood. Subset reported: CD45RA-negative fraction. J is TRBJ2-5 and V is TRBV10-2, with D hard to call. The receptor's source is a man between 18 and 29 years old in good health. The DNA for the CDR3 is TGCGCCAGCAGGGGTCACCAACAAGAGACCCAGTACTTC. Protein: CASRGHQQETQYF.